The present T cell receptor (beta chain) was sequenced within a study of T cell changes during pregnancy in multiple sclerosis. Using immunoSEQ multiplex PCR, the repertoire was profiled, and TCRdb retains in-frame clones only, with some absent. The sample includes tens of thousands of clones, over 75% of them seen just once. This CDR3 has 14 residues. Germline V gene sequence: CDR1 SGHDT, CDR2 YYEEEE. The V end was cut by 4 bases, the J end by 1 base, with 11 bases between. The specimen was peripheral blood, collected before pregnancy. V and J are TRBV5-6 and TRBJ1-1, with no clear D. This clonotype originated in a female donor with multiple sclerosis, enrolled in a pregnancy study. CDR3 region: CASSRGRENTEAFF. The CDR3 bases are TGTGCCAGCAGCCGCGGGAGGGAGAACACTGAAGCTTTCTTT.